The next 8 T cell receptor beta chains were all read from a single sample in a study of cytomegalovirus exposure and HLA in healthy donors. Primers: 60 Vbeta forward and 13 Jbeta reverse. Clones were sequenced by immunoSEQ multiplex PCR, and TCRdb holds only the in-frame ones, with some missing. The repertoire holds about 150,000 clones, about 70% seen once, with about 2.6% in the top ten. The source material was PBMCs. The receptors shown here come from a woman aged 40 to 50 in good health and CMV-seronegative.

This chain uses TRBV10-1 with TRBJ2-7, with D possibly being TRBD2 (6 bases). There are 12 residues in the CDR3. The V end lost 6 bases, the J end lost 5 bases, and 11 bases lay between the germline ends. Per the germline V gene, CDR1 is WNHNN and CDR2 is SYGVQD (reference sequence). The CDR3 sequence: CASSRSGHEQYF. CDR3 in DNA: TGCGCCAGCAGCAGAAGCGGGCACGAGCAGTACTTC.

This clone ranks as medium-sized (0.01 to 0.1%). Other nucleotide sequences in the sample specify the same CDR3. The chain links TRBV7-3 to TRBJ2-5, with D possibly TRBD2 on 6 matching bases. V dropped 5 bases and J dropped 5 bases, with 12 bases sitting between them. Germline CDR1 reads SGHTA; CDR2 reads FQGTGA. The CDR3 runs to 13 residues. The CDR3 nucleotides read TGTGCCAGCAGCCCCGGGGGATGGGAGACCCAGTACTTC. It translates to CASSPGGWETQYF.

The rearrangement links TRBV5-8 to TRBJ1-2, with TRBD1 matching over 9 bases. CDR3 size: 15 residues. Germline CDR1 reads SGHTS; CDR2 reads YDEGEE. J lost 6 bases, V lost 1 base, and 7 bases had no gene match. In DNA, the CDR3 is TGTGCCAGCAGCTTGAGAGGACAGGGGAAAGATGGCTACACCTTC. It translates to CASSLRGQGKDGYTF.

This chain links TRBV11-3 with TRBJ2-2; the match to TRBD2 covers 10 bases. The germline CDR1 and CDR2 sequences are SGHNT and YENEEA. The CDR3 totals 16 residues. Unmatched junction bases numbered 5, after V lost 1 base and J lost 6 bases. The CDR3 loop is CASSLGASGGPGELFF. CDR3 DNA sequence: TGTGCCAGCAGCTTAGGGGCTAGCGGGGGTCCCGGGGAGCTGTTTTTT.

CDR3: CASSFSGLAHGELFF. The CDR3 nucleotides read TGTGCCAGCAGCTTCTCGGGACTAGCCCACGGGGAGCTGTTTTTT. The rearrangement uses TRBV7-6 and TRBJ2-2, with 9 bases that match TRBD2. The CDR3 runs 15 residues. Germline V gene data show CDR1 as SGHVS and CDR2 as FNYEAQ. V shed 3 bases, J shed 7 bases, and the junction held 6 bases outside the gene matches.

This clone has more than one count but fewer than ten. This chain uses TRBV6-5 with TRBJ1-6; 7 bases agree with TRBD1. V lost 2 bases to trimming and J lost 7 bases; unmatched junction nucleotides: 2. The CDR3 consists of 14 residues. CDR1 is MNHEY, CDR2 SVGAGI, per germline. The CDR3 protein is CASSYKGANSPLHF. The CDR3 bases are TGTGCCAGCAGTTACAAGGGGGCGAATTCACCCCTCCACTTT.

The chain links TRBV4-1 to TRBJ2-2; D unclear. The CDR3 contains 15 residues. Trimming removed 1 base at V and 6 bases at J, with 12 bases between. Germline V CDR1 and CDR2: MGHRA, YSYEKL. CDR3: CASSQGHSPAGELFF. The CDR3 DNA reads as TGCGCCAGCAGCCAAGGTCACAGCCCGGCCGGGGAGCTGTTTTTT.

The rearrangement links TRBV11-3 to TRBJ2-5; possibly TRBD1 for D (6 bases). Germline V gene data show CDR1 as SGHNT and CDR2 as YENEEA. CDR3 length equals 13 residues. Trimming took off 5 bases at V and 1 base at J, with 8 bases between the two ends. This chain's CDR3 is CASSGRGQETQYF. CDR3 DNA: TGTGCCAGCAGCGGCAGGGGCCAAGAGACCCAGTACTTC.